The 26 T cell receptor beta chains listed next were all sequenced from one sample in a study of OX40 agonist ivuxolimab in advanced cancers. Repertoires were generated with immunoSEQ multiplex PCR, while TCRdb's copy carries only in-frame clones and drops some. The profile shows around 78,000 clones, roughly 80% of them singletons. The material was CD4+ or CD8+ T cells sorted from blood, obtained in a trial of the OX40 agonist ivuxolimab. The source of these receptors is an adult with an advanced solid tumor such as melanoma, head and neck, liver or kidney cancer.

Of note for this clone: At the DNA level, this CDR3 is encoded by other sequences in the same sample as well. The chain couples TRBV5-1 to TRBJ2-2; no clear D. This CDR3 spans 13 amino acids. The V end lost 0 bases, the J end lost 5 bases, and 5 bases lay between the germline ends. Germline lookup yields CDR1 SGHRS and CDR2 YFSETQ. The CDR3 region is CASSLGGTGELFF. CDR3 nucleotides: TGCGCCAGCAGCTTGGGGGGAACCGGGGAGCTGTTTTTT.

This clone showed up just once. V gene TRBV5-1 combines with J gene TRBJ2-7; perhaps TRBD1 as D (6 bases). V was trimmed by 2 bases and J by 2 bases, leaving 17 bases between them. Germline V gene sequence: CDR1 SGHRS, CDR2 YFSETQ. This CDR3 has 16 amino acids. This CDR3 is CASSFTAGTLTYEQYF. In nucleotides, the CDR3 is TGCGCCAGCAGCTTTACAGCCGGGACACTGACCTACGAGCAGTACTTC.

The V call is TRBV6-5, the J call TRBJ1-3, with D perhaps TRBD1 (6 bases). The V end was cut by 7 bases, the J end by 1 base, with 11 bases between. This CDR3 spans 14 amino acids. Germline values: CDR1 MNHEY, CDR2 SVGAGI. For the CDR3, the DNA is TGTGCCAGCACAGGAGGGGGTTCTGGAAACACCATATATTTT. It is translated as CASTGGGSGNTIYF.

This chain uses TRBV5-6 with TRBJ1-2; possible D gene TRBD1, 5 bases. CDR3 length: 13 amino acids. CDR1 and CDR2 from the germline V gene are SGHDT and YYEEEE. V lost 4 bases, J lost 2 bases, and 9 bases lay in between. CDR3 sequence: CASSLGGNYGYTF. The DNA of the CDR3 is TGTGCCAGCAGCCTGGGGGGAAACTATGGCTACACCTTC.

The chain couples TRBV5-1 to TRBJ2-1; perhaps TRBD1 as D (5 bases). Germline CDR1 reads SGHRS; CDR2 reads YFSETQ. V was clipped by 3 bases and J by 2 bases, with 15 bases between them. The CDR3 has 16 residues. In DNA form, the CDR3 reads TGCGCCAGCAGCTCTTGGGGCGCTGCTGCCTACAATGAGCAGTTCTTC. Amino acid sequence: CASSSWGAAAYNEQFF.

The rearrangement uses TRBV2 and TRBJ1-1; D may be TRBD1 (5 bases). The CDR3 totals 11 residues. CDR1 is SNHLY, CDR2 FYNNEI, per germline. Trimming stripped 4 bases from V and 10 bases from J, with 10 bases between. Written as DNA, the CDR3 is TGTGCCAGCAGTGGGGGGGGGAGAGCTTTCTTT. It translates to CASSGGGRAFF.

V and J are TRBV5-8 and TRBJ2-5; 8 positions match TRBD2. The better agreement between TRBJ2-7 and the DNA end casts doubt on the J call. The CDR3 loop spans 15 amino acids. From germline, CDR1 is SGHTS and CDR2 YDEGEE. CDR3 region: CASSLAGGPTYEQYF. For the CDR3, the DNA is TGTGCCAGCAGCTTGGCGGGGGGGCCGACTTACGAGCAGTACTTC.

V is TRBV7-9 and J is TRBJ2-2, with 9 bases lining up with TRBD2. The CDR3 sequence is 18 residues long. With V trimmed by 4 bases and J by 3 bases, 12 bases remained unmatched. In germline, CDR1 is SEHNR, CDR2 FQNEAQ (reference sequence). The CDR3 sequence: CASSSQMRLAGYTGELFF. CDR3 in DNA: TGTGCCAGCAGCTCACAGATGAGGCTAGCGGGATACACCGGGGAGCTGTTTTTT.

Worth noting for this clone: An end of the junction does not agree with germline; a read error may underlie this. The CDR3 here is CASSLGSGTEAYGQYF. As DNA, the CDR3 is TGTGCCAGCAGCCTCGGCTCCGGGACAGAAGCCTACGGGCAGTACTTC. This chain connects TRBV7-8 to TRBJ2-7, with 7 bases fitting TRBD1. The length of the CDR3 is 16 residues. CDR1 SGHVS and CDR2 FQNEAQ come from the germline V gene.

This clone rates as medium-sized. This chain joins TRBV7-2 and TRBJ2-1, with 9 bases aligning to TRBD1. CDR3 length equals 15 residues. From germline, CDR1 is SGHTA and CDR2 FQGNSA. V was pared by 1 base and J by 9 bases, with 7 bases of the junction left unmatched. Written as DNA, the CDR3 is TGTGCCAGCAGCTTAGAAGGACAGGGGTTCAGTGAGCAGTTCTTC. Protein sequence: CASSLEGQGFSEQFF. Variable domain in full (rest from reference TRBV7-2 and TRBJ2-1): GAGVSQSPSNKVTEKGKDVELRCDPISGHTALYWYRQSLGQGLEFLIYFQGNSAPDKSGLPSDRFSAERTGGSVSTLTIQRTQQEDSAVYLCASSLEGQGFSEQFFGPGTRLTVL.

This clone was observed at least ten times. The genes are TRBV6-4 and TRBJ2-3; TRBD2 matches at 14 bases. From germline, CDR1 is MRHNA and CDR2 SNTAGT. V was clipped by 0 bases and J by 8 bases; unmatched bases: 1. The CDR3 length is 15 residues. Here the CDR3 DNA reads TGTGCCAGCAGTGACTCGACTAGCGGGGGGGCTACGCAGTATTTT. The encoded protein is CASSDSTSGGATQYF.

The chain uses TRBV5-1 and TRBJ2-5; D remains ambiguous. The germline V and J ends were trimmed by 0 bases and 5 bases, with 14 bases remaining between them. The length of the CDR3 is 15 residues. The germline CDR1 and CDR2 sequences are SGHRS and YFSETQ. The CDR3 DNA reads TGCGCCAGCAGCTTGGCCCGCGAGATTCTTGAGACCCAGTACTTC. Protein: CASSLAREILETQYF.

This clone appeared a single time. The chain uses TRBV6-6 and TRBJ1-4; D unresolved. This CDR3 has 15 amino acids. Germline loops: CDR1 MNHNY, CDR2 SVGAGI (reference sequence). The V gene lost 6 bases and the J gene lost 0 bases, with 11 bases spanning the gap. CDR3 residues: CASRVAGATNEKLFF. The DNA of the CDR3 is TGTGCCAGCAGGGTCGCCGGTGCAACTAATGAAAAACTGTTTTTT.

The chain recombines TRBV6-5 with TRBJ2-7, with D possibly matching TRBD1 (5 bases). V was cut by 2 bases and J by 7 bases, with 12 bases left in between. The CDR3 consists of 13 residues. Germline CDR1 MNHEY, CDR2 SVGAGI. Here the CDR3 DNA reads TGTGCCAGCAGTTACCGTCCAGGGTATGAGCAGTACTTC. As protein: CASSYRPGYEQYF.

The chain uses TRBV5-6 and TRBJ2-3; D gene unclear. In germline, CDR1 is SGHDT, CDR2 YYEEEE. V dropped 4 bases and J dropped 7 bases, with 10 bases sitting between them. The length of the CDR3 is 12 residues. The CDR3 nucleotides are TGTGCCAGCAGCCTATTAAGAAATACGCAGTATTTT. Encoded protein: CASSLLRNTQYF.

This clone was recorded a few times. V and J are TRBV2 and TRBJ1-3; 7 bases are a match to TRBD1. The J segment lost 4 bases and the V segment lost 6 bases, leaving 9 bases of the junction unmatched. Per the germline V gene, CDR1 is SNHLY and CDR2 is FYNNEI. CDR3 size: 15 residues. The CDR3 region has the DNA TGTGCCAGCAGGGTATCGACAGGGACGGGAAACACCATATATTTT. Translation gives CASRVSTGTGNTIYF.

This rearrangement joins TRBV5-1 to TRBJ2-7; 7 nucleotides align to TRBD1. Looked up from germline, CDR1 is SGHRS and CDR2 is YFSETQ. The CDR3 consists of 14 residues. Losses at the gene ends were 4 bases for V and 4 bases for J; bases not matched to a gene: 8. The CDR3 reads CASSESGQPYEQYF. In nucleotides, the CDR3 is TGCGCCAGCAGCGAATCGGGACAGCCTTACGAGCAGTACTTC.

The CDR3 region has the DNA TGTGCCAGCAGTCTCATTACCCCGACAGGGGGCGCAACTAATGAAAAACTGTTTTTT. It is translated as CASSLITPTGGATNEKLFF. The rearrangement joins TRBV28 to TRBJ1-4, with 10 positions matching TRBD1. J was trimmed by 0 bases and V by 5 bases; bases with no gene match: 12. CDR1 and CDR2 from the germline V gene are MDHEN and SYDVKM. The CDR3 extends over 19 amino acids.

This chain uses TRBV2 with TRBJ1-1; no clear D gene. Germline V gives CDR1 SNHLY, CDR2 FYNNEI. Trimming removed 2 bases from V and 5 bases from J, with 3 bases in between. The CDR3 totals 11 residues. The CDR3 DNA follows: TGTGCCAGCAGTGAAAGTACTGAAGCTTTCTTT. It codes for CASSESTEAFF.

This chain connects TRBV21-1 to TRBJ2-1; the listed D gene, TRBD2, was not tested against the DNA. TRBV21-1 is classified as a pseudogene. The CDR3 totals 17 residues. The DNA for the CDR3 is TGTGCCAGCAGTCCTAGACTCTTAGCGGAGGACTACAATGAGCAGTTCTTC. Amino acids: CASSPRLLAEDYNEQFF.

The chain links TRBV6-1 to TRBJ2-7; 8 nucleotides agree with TRBD2. The CDR3 consists of 14 residues. J lost 2 bases, V lost 7 bases, and 7 bases had no gene match. The germline V gene has CDR1 MNHNS and CDR2 SASEGT. CDR3 region: CASTTGGTPYEQYF. The CDR3 DNA follows: TGTGCCAGCACCACGGGGGGGACACCCTACGAGCAGTACTTC.

This clone showed up just a few times. This sequence joins TRBV9 and TRBJ2-5; D might be TRBD2 (5 bases). CDR3 length: 14 residues. CDR1 is SGDLS, CDR2 YYNGEE, per germline. The V end was cut by 4 bases, the J end by 3 bases, with 13 bases between. DNA of the CDR3: TGTGCCAGCAGCTCCTCCGGGGTGAAAGAGACCCAGTACTTC. Translation: CASSSSGVKETQYF.

This rearrangement joins TRBV7-8 to TRBJ1-1, with unresolved D. The V end lost 1 base, the J end lost 11 bases, and 14 bases lay between the germline ends. In germline, CDR1 is SGHVS, CDR2 FQNEAQ. The CDR3 is 13 residues long. CDR3 nucleotide sequence: TGTGCCAGCAGCTTAGTTGAACAGAGCTTTGCTTTCTTT. Its translation: CASSLVEQSFAFF.

With respect to this clone: One end of the junction varies from germline; a read error may be responsible. The V gene is TRBV5-1, the J gene TRBJ2-7, with 8 bases matching TRBD1. Germline CDR1 reads SGHRS; CDR2 reads YFSETQ. There are 15 residues in the CDR3. CDR3 amino acids: CANSSARTGSYEQYF. DNA of the CDR3: TGCGCCAACAGCTCCGCTCGGACAGGGTCCTACGAGCAGTACTTC.

The table lists this clone with a count of one. The chain links TRBV6-1 to TRBJ2-3; maybe TRBD2 (5 bases). This CDR3 has 14 amino acids. Per germline, CDR1 MNHNS and CDR2 SASEGT. V was clipped by 8 bases and J by 0 bases, with 12 bases between them. CDR3 residues: CASERSGSTDTQYF. The CDR3 nucleotides are TGTGCCAGCGAGCGGTCGGGGAGCACAGATACGCAGTATTTT.

This clone appeared a single time. The chain employs TRBV5-1 and TRBJ1-2; D is ambiguous. Trimming left V 3 bases short and J 4 bases short, with 10 bases between. The CDR3 is 13 residues long. Per the germline V gene, CDR1 is SGHRS and CDR2 is YFSETQ. DNA for the CDR3: TGCGCCAGCAGCTCGGGATCAGTCTATGGCTACACCTTC. This translates into CASSSGSVYGYTF.